These T cell receptor beta chains were read from a single sample in a study of cytotoxic CD8 clonotypes in ibrutinib-treated CLL. The protocol was immunoSEQ multiplex PCR, while the TCRdb copy is restricted to in-frame clones and leaves out a portion. The sample yields over 110,000 clones, roughly 90% seen once. Sequenced here: PBMCs, sampled after 12 months of ibrutinib treatment. These receptors all come from a human donor with chronic lymphocytic leukemia. The CDR3 runs from the conserved cysteine through the conserved F or W. A D gene is named only where the DNA matches it firmly. Size is omitted from some rows. Given values are once, few, many or a class for expanded clones.

V: TRBV28
J: TRBJ2-7
size: NA
D: NA
CDR3: CASIRDTTSYEQYF
DNA: TGTGCCAGCATTCGGGACACAACATCCTACGAGCAGTACTTC

V: TRBV4-2
J: TRBJ2-7
size: NA
D: NA
CDR3: CASSQDLEHEQYF
DNA: TGTGCCAGCAGCCAAGATCTAGAGCACGAGCAGTACTTC

V: TRBV19
J: TRBJ1-5
size: few
D: NA
CDR3: CASSMSQWGNQPQHF
DNA: TGTGCCAGTAGTATGTCCCAGTGGGGCAATCAGCCCCAGCATTTT

V: TRBV28
J: TRBJ2-2
size: NA
D: NA
CDR3: CASSFGGLGAGELFF
DNA: TGTGCCAGCAGTTTCGGGGGCTTGGGGGCCGGGGAGCTGTTTTTT

V: TRBV19
J: TRBJ1-1
size: NA
D: TRBD1
CDR3: CASSNGDSDSFF
DNA: TGTGCCAGTAGTAATGGGGACAGTGACTCCTTCTTT

V: TRBV27
J: TRBJ2-7
size: NA
D: NA
CDR3: CASSPAGSHYEQYF
DNA: TGTGCCAGCAGCCCCGCCGGGTCCCACTACGAGCAGTACTTC

V: TRBV11-2
J: TRBJ2-7
size: NA
D: TRBD2
CDR3: CASGLAGFSYEQYF
DNA: TGTGCCAGCGGGCTAGCGGGATTCTCCTACGAGCAGTACTTC

V: TRBV10-3
J: TRBJ2-3
size: NA
D: NA
CDR3: CATINGLGQITDTQYF
DNA: TGTGCCACCATAAACGGTCTAGGACAGATCACAGATACGCAGTATTTT

V: TRBV10-3
J: TRBJ1-2
size: NA
D: NA
CDR3: CAISALAGRGYGYTF
DNA: TGTGCCATCAGTGCCCTGGCGGGCAGGGGCTATGGCTACACCTTC

V: TRBV5-1
J: TRBJ2-5
size: NA
D: TRBD1
CDR3: CASIEDRGETQYF
DNA: TGCGCCAGCATCGAGGACAGGGGAGAGACCCAGTACTTC

V: TRBV19
J: TRBJ1-5
size: NA
D: NA
CDR3: CASRFETYNQPQHF
DNA: TGTGCCAGTAGGTTTGAGACTTACAATCAGCCCCAGCATTTT